This T cell receptor beta chain was found in a study of cytomegalovirus exposure and HLA in healthy donors. Study-wide background: Researchers found that roughly 77% of almost 400 genotyped donors fell within the Caucasian-associated ancestry cluster. Findings of the study overall: Previously analyzed data showed that most TCR beta V segments were productive at a frequency of about 90% or about 30%. Analyses of presence/absence relied on an assumption of roughly uniform sequencing depth across donors.

On this clone: No antigen is known for it.

Germline V gene sequence: CDR1 KGHSH, CDR2 LQKENI. The CDR3 length is 16 residues. V gave up 5 bases and J gave up 4 bases; unmatched junction bases: 10. Primers: 60 Vbeta forward and 13 Jbeta reverse. Assay used: immunoSEQ multiplex PCR; TCRdb lists only in-frame clones, some missing. The table has about 200,000 clones, roughly 79% seen once. The source is a man aged 25-45 years in good health and CMV-seronegative. Source material: PBMCs. V and J are TRBV18 and TRBJ2-7; 11 bases are shared with TRBD2. This chain's CDR3 is CASSSILAGVVYEQYF. In DNA, the CDR3 is TGTGCCAGCTCATCAATACTAGCGGGAGTCGTGTACGAGCAGTACTTC. Filled out from reference TRBV18 and TRBJ2-7, the complete variable domain reads NAGVMQNPRHLVRRRGQEARLRCSPMKGHSHVYWYRQLPEEGLKFMVYLQKENIIDESGMPKERFSAEFPKEGPSILRIQQVVRGDSAAYFCASSSILAGVVYEQYFGPGTRLTVT.